This T cell receptor beta chain appears in the sequencing data of a study of T cells in Graves' hyperthyroidism and ophthalmopathy. Study context: Staff took peripheral blood when the initial diagnosis was made, before any treatment began. Study-level points and caveats: Blood also carried most thyroid clonotypes expanded above 0.001.

A note on this clonotype: The target antigen is unknown.

Each person with ophthalmopathy scored at least 3 on the Clinical Activity Score, reached NOSPECS grade 4 or higher, and had been ill under 3 months. Uncontrolled infection, other autoimmune disease, pregnancy or lactation disqualified patients from enrolment. J gave up 8 bases and V 5 bases, and 5 bases lay outside the gene matches. The CDR3 loop spans 11 amino acids. Germline V gene sequence: CDR1 DFQATT, CDR2 SNEGSKA (reference sequence). What was amplified from RNA transcripts were TCR beta CDR3 regions. Researchers ran a first-round RT-PCR on the TCR CDR3 using the HTBI primer set. Each CDR3 protein gets one entry after TCRdb re-called the multiplex PCR reads with MiXCR. The table has about 59,000 distinct CDR3 sequences, approximately 53% seen once.

The clonotype originates from an older woman with Graves' ophthalmopathy. The rearrangement links TRBV20-1 to TRBJ1-2; TRBD1 matches 7 bases. Sequencing was carried out using blood. The DNA for the CDR3 is TGCAGTGCTGAGGGGGCGGGGGGCTACACCTTC. Residues: CSAEGAGGYTF.